This TCR beta chain is from a study of T cell repertoires in cytomegalovirus infection. This clonotype was counted once. Its antigen is undetermined. The CDR3 runs 16 residues. Germline V CDR1 and CDR2: SGHVS, FQNEAQ. J gave up 6 bases and V 5 bases, and 7 bases lay outside the gene matches. Study-wide points: HLA-C-restricted CMV clonotypes gave the most frequent clonotype in two of eight donors. Based on cumulative public TCR beta family frequency, carriers of CMV plus the relevant HLA were identified.

One entry per CDR3 protein, called by TCRdb with MiXCR from the reads. The sample has fewer than 130,000 distinct CDR3 sequences, roughly 39% seen once; the top ten hold 65% to 75%. The receptor's source is a human donor in good health (CMV status not recorded). Some clones in this sample may be carry-over from other donors' samples. The sample was CD8+ T cells from cultured PBMCs, taken from culture after CMV antigen stimulation. The chain carries TRBV7-8 and TRBJ2-7; 16 nucleotides match TRBD2. The CDR3 protein is CASSPGTSGGAVEQYF. For the CDR3, the DNA is TGTGCCAGCAGCCCCGGGACTAGCGGGGGGGCCGTCGAGCAGTACTTC.